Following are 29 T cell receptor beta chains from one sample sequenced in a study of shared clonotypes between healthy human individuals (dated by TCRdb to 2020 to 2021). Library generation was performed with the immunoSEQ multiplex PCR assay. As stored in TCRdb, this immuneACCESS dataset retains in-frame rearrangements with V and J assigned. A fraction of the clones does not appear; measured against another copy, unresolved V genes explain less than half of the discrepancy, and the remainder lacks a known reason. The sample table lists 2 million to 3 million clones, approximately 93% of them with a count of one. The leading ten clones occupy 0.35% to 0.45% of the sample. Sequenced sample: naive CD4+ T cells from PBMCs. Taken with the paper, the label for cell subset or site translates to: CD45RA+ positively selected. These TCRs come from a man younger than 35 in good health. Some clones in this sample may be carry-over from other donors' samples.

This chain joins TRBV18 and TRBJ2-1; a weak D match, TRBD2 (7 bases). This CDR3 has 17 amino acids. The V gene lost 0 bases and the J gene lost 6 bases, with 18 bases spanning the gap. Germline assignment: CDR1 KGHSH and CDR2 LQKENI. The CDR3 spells CASSPPQRGRGSNEQFF. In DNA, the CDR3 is TGTGCCAGCTCACCACCGCAAAGGGGGAGGGGGTCCAATGAGCAGTTCTTC.

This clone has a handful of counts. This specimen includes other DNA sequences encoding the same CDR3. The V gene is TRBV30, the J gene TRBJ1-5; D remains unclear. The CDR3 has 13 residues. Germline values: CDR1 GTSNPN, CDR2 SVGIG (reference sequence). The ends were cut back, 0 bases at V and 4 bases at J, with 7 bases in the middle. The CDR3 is CAWSVRVNQPQHF. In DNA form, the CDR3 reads TGTGCCTGGAGTGTTCGGGTAAATCAGCCCCAGCATTTT.

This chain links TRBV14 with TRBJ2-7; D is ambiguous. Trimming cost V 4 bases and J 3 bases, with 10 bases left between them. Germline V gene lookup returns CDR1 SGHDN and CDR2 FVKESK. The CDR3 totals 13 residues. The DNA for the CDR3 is TGTGCCAGCAGCCGCTCACTTCTCTACGAGCAGTACTTC. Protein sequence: CASSRSLLYEQYF.

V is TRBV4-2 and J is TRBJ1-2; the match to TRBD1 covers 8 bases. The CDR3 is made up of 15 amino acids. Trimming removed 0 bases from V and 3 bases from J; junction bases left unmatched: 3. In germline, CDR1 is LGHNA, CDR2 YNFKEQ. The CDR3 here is CASSQDRGRDYGYTF. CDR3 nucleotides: TGTGCCAGCAGCCAAGACAGGGGGCGCGACTATGGCTACACCTTC.

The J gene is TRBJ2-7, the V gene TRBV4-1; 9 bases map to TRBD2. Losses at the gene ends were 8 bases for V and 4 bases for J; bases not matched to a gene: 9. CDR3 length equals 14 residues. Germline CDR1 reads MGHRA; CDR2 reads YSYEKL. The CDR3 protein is CASRGREGHYEQYF. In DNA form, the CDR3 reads TGCGCCAGCCGGGGGCGGGAGGGCCATTACGAGCAGTACTTC.

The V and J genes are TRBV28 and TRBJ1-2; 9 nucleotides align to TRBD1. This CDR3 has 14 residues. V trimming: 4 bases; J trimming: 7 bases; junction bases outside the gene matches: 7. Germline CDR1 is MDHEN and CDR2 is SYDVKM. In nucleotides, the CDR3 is TGTGCCAGCAGTTCAACAGGGGGCGCCTCTGGCTACACCTTC. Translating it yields CASSSTGGASGYTF.

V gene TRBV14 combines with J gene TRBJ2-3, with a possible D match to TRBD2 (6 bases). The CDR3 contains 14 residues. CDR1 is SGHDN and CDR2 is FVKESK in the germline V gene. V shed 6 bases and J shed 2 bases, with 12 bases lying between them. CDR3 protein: CASRSSSDTDTQYF. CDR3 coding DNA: TGTGCCAGCAGGAGTTCTAGCGACACAGATACGCAGTATTTT.

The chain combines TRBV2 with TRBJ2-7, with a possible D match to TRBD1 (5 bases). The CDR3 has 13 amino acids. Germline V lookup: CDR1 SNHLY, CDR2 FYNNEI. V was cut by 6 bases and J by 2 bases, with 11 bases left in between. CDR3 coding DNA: TGTGCCAGCAGCCCCCAGACAGCCTACGAGCAGTACTTC. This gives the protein CASSPQTAYEQYF.

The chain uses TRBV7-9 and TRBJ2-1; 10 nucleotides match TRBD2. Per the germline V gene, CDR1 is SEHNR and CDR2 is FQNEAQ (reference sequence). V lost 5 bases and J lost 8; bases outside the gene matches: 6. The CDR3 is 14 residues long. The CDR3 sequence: CASSPLAGVHEQFF. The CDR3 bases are TGTGCCAGCAGCCCTCTAGCGGGAGTTCATGAGCAGTTCTTC.

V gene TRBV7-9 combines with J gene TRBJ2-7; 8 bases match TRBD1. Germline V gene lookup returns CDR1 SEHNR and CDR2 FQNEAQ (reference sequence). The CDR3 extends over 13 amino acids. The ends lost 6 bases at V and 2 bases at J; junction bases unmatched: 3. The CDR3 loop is CASRAQGAYEQYF. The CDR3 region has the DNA TGTGCCAGCAGAGCACAGGGGGCCTACGAGCAGTACTTC.

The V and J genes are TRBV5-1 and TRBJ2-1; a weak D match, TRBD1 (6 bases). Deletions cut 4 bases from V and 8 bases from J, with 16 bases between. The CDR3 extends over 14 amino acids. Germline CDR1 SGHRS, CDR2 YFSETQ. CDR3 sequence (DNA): TGCGCCAGCAGCACAGGGCCTCGGTACTATGAGCAGTTCTTC. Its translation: CASSTGPRYYEQFF.

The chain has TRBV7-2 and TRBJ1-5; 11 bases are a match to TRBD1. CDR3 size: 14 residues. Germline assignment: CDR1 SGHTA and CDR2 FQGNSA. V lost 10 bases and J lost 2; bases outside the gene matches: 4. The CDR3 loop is CATGQGACNQPQHF. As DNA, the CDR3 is TGTGCCACCGGACAGGGGGCTTGCAATCAGCCCCAGCATTTT.

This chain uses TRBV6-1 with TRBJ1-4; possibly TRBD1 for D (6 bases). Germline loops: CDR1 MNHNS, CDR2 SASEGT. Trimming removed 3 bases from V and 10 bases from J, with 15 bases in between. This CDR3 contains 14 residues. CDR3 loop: CASSDRGSVGKLFF. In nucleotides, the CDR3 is TGTGCCAGCAGTGACAGGGGTAGCGTTGGAAAACTGTTTTTT.

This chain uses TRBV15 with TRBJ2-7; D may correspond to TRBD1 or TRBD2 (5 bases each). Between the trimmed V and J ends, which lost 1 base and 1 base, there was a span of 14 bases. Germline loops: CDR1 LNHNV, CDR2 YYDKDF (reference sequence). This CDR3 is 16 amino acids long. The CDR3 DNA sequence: TGTGCCACCAGCAGAGCCCCCCAGGGACGGTCCTACGAGCAGTACTTC. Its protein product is CATSRAPQGRSYEQYF. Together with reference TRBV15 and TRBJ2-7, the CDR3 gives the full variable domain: DAMVIQNPRYQVTQFGKPVTLSCSQTLNHNVMYWYQQKSSQAPKLLFHYYDKDFNNEADTPDNFQSRRPNTSFCFLDIRSPGLGDTAMYLCATSRAPQGRSYEQYFGPGTRLTVT.

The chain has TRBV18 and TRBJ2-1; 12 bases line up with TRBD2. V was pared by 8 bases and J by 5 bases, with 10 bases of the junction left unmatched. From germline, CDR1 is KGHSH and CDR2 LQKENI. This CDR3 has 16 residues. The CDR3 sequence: CASTPTSGRTHNEQFF. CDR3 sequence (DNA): TGTGCCAGCACCCCGACTAGCGGGAGAACACACAATGAGCAGTTCTTC.

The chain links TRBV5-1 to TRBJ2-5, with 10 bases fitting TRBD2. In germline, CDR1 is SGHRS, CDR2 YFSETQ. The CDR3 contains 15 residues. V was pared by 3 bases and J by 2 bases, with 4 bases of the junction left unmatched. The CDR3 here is CASSSGLARQETQYF. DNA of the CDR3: TGCGCCAGCAGCTCGGGACTAGCGAGACAAGAGACCCAGTACTTC.

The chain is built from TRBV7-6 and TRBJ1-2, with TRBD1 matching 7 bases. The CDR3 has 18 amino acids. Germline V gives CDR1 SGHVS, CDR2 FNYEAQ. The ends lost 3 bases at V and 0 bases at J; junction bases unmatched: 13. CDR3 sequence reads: CASSFTGATMGSNYGYTF. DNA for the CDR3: TGTGCCAGCAGCTTCACAGGGGCGACGATGGGTTCTAACTATGGCTACACCTTC.

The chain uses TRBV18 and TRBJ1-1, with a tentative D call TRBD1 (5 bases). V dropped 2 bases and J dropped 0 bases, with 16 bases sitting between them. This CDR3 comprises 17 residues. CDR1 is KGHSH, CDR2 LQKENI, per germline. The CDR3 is CASSPSGPGSLNTEAFF. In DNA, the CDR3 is TGTGCCAGCTCACCATCCGGTCCAGGGTCCCTGAACACTGAAGCTTTCTTT.

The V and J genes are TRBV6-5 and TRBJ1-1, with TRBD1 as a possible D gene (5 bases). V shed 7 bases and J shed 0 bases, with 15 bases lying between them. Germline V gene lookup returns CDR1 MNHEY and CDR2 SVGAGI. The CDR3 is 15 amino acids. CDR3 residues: CASNPLRVLNTEAFF. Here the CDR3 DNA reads TGTGCCAGCAACCCCCTCAGGGTCTTGAACACTGAAGCTTTCTTT.

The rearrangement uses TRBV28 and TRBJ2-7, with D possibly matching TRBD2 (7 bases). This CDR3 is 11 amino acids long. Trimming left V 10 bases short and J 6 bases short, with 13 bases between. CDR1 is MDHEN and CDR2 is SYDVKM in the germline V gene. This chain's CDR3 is CATEGGSEQYF. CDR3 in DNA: TGTGCCACCGAGGGGGGGAGCGAGCAGTACTTC.

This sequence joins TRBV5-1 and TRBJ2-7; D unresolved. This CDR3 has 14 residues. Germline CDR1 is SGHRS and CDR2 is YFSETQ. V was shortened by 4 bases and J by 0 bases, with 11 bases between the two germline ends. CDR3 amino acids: CASSPGGFSYEQYF. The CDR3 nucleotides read TGCGCCAGCAGCCCGGGTGGTTTCTCCTACGAGCAGTACTTC.

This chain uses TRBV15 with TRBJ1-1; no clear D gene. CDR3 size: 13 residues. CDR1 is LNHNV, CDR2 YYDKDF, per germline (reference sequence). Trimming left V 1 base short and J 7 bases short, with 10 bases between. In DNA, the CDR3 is TGTGCCACCAGCAGAGTACAAGGTCTTGAAGCTTTCTTT. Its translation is CATSRVQGLEAFF.

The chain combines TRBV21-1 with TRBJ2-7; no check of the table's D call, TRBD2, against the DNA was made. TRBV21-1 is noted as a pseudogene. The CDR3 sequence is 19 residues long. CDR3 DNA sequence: TGTGCCAGCAGCAAAGGCCGCGTGTCCCAGCGGGAGAGGACCTACGAGCAGTACTTC. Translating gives CASSKGRVSQRERTYEQYF.

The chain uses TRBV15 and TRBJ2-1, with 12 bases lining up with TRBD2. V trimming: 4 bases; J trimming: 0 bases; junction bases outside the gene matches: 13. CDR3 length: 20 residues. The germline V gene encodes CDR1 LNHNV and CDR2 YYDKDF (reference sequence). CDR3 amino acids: CATSKQGLAGGPRSYNEQFF. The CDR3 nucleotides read TGTGCCACCAGCAAACAAGGCCTAGCGGGAGGGCCCCGCTCCTACAATGAGCAGTTCTTC.

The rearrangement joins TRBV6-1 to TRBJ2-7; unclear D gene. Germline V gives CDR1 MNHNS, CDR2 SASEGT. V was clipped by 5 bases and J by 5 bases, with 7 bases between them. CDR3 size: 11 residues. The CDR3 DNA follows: TGTGCCAGCAGTTCAGGAAACGAGCAGTACTTC. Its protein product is CASSSGNEQYF.

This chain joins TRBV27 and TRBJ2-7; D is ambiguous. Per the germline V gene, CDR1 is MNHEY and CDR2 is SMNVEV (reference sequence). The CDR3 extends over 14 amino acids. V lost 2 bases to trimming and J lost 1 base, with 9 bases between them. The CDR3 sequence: CASSLQVESYEQYF. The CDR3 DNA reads TGTGCCAGCAGTTTACAGGTCGAGTCCTACGAGCAGTACTTC.

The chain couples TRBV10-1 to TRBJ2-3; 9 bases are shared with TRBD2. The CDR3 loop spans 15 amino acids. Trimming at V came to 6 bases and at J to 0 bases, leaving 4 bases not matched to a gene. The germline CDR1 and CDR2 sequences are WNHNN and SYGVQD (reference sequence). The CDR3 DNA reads TGCGCCAGCAGCCACGGACTAGCGAGCACAGATACGCAGTATTTT. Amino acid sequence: CASSHGLASTDTQYF.

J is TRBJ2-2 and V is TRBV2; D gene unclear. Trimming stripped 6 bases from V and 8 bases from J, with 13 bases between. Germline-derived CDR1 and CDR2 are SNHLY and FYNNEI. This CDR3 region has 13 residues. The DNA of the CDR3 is TGTGCCAGCAGATATGGGGTCTTGGGGGAGCTGTTTTTT. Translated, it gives CASRYGVLGELFF.

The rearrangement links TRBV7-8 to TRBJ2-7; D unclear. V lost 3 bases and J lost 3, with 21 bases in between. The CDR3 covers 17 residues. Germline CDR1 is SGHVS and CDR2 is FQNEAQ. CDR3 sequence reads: CASSLSRVGRTSYEQYF. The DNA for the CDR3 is TGTGCCAGCAGCTTGTCGCGTGTTGGCAGAACAAGCTACGAGCAGTACTTC.